This T cell receptor (beta chain) was obtained from a study of blood T cells in healthy people across ages (dated by TCRdb to about 2015). Study-level background: In model experiments, template switching captured about one uniquely barcoded TCR beta cDNA molecule for every two T cells. To avoid experimental bias, donors of different ages were distributed randomly across sequencing lanes. The study analyzed two additional independent replicas of 1 million unique cDNA reads from the same blood draw for two donors, one aged 18 to 29 and one aged 80 or older. The study measured age-related changes in TCR beta repertoire diversity using deep sequencing normalized with unique cDNA molecular identifiers. Donors were grouped into four age groups: young (average approximately 16 years), middle-aged (39), aged (approximately 58) and long-lived (approximately 75).

Study-wide conclusions, independent of this receptor: Observed TCR beta diversity per million T cells fell roughly linearly with age, and a significant reduction was already apparent by age around 36. The percentage of naive T cells measured by flow cytometry correlated strongly with observed TCR beta diversity. Bulk unsorted PBMC profiling prevented conclusive comparison of naive and antigen-experienced compartments. Total diversity estimates from one million sequenced T cells were considered lower bounds and underestimates. The CMV infection status of donors was not known, potentially confounding age-related changes in expanded clonotypes. Compared with the aged group, more naive CD4+ T cells, fewer expanded clones and increased TCR diversity were shown by the long-lived group, suggesting age selection.

Libraries came from 5' RACE. Sequencing used an Illumina HiSeq 2500. A second roughly 6 to 12 cycle PCR used a sample-barcoded 5' primer and a J-beta primer mix. A unique molecular identifier was introduced onto each TCR beta cDNA molecule by a template-switch 5' adaptor carrying 12 random nucleotides. At least 2.5 million CDR3-containing paired-end reads were obtained from each sample. All of the RNA was converted into first-strand cDNA using the Mint cDNA synthesis kit, with a TRBC-specific oligonucleotide serving as the primer. All cDNA was treated with uracil-DNA glycosylase and then went through a first 18-cycle PCR with the universal primers M1SS and BC2_uni_R. On the authors' methods: For normalization, 1 million high-quality reads were randomly selected from each sample, with every read carrying a distinct molecular identifier. Instead of being binned into consensus sequences, reads that shared molecular identifiers were thrown out. MiTCR, with a Q25 quality threshold and the strictest error-elimination algorithm, was used for CDR3 identification, clonotype clustering and error correction. A nonparametric unseen species model with Euler transformation was used to estimate lower-bound total TCR beta diversity. TCRdb trimmed public reads at Q25 via fastp, called clones via MiXCR and kept in-frame beta chains. Rows matching on CDR3 protein sequence are summarized as one entry with the most common DNA and genes. The V and J calls and clone size are TCRdb's, not the authors'. Counted in this sample were over a million distinct CDR3 sequences; under 55% of them appeared once. Under 5% of the sample goes to the ten largest clones.

Spanning cysteine to phenylalanine, the CDR3 consists of 17 amino acids. The retained sequence is limited to the CDR3, 51 bases, with the frame set at the first base. Trimming at the junction amounts to 3 bases on V and 2 bases on J, and the germline ends lie 19 bases apart. The donors were roughly 40 Caucasian individuals from Russia, aged roughly 6 to 100 years, who were systemically healthy. Each donor gave ten milliliters of peripheral blood, drawn into EDTA-treated Vacutainer tubes. Ficoll-Paque density-gradient centrifugation was used to isolate PBMCs, with at least 6.5 million per sample. Trizol reagent was used to extract total RNA from the PBMCs, yielding at least 5 micrograms per sample. The percentages of naive CD45RAhigh/CD27high T cells were determined by flow cytometry on a PBMC aliquot from every donor. This clonotype has a handful of counts. No cognate antigen has been identified for it. One base away there is no much larger clone; base qualities are not given.

Sequencing was done on a sample of blood. The V and J segments used are TRBV12-3 or TRBV12-4 and TRBJ1-2, with the D gene call left open. This receptor was obtained from a woman younger than 35 in good health. The CDR3 here reads CASSFTPMEQHNYGYTF. The DNA sequence follows: TGTGCCAGCAGTTTCACCCCTATGGAGCAGCACAACTATGGCTACACCTTC.